These T cell receptor beta chains were read from a single sample in a study of cytomegalovirus exposure and HLA in healthy donors. Libraries were prepared by immunoSEQ multiplex PCR; TCRdb keeps only in-frame clonotypes and omits some of them. The sample contains about 130,000 clones, 75% to 85% of which appear only once. Sequencing was carried out using PBMCs. These receptors came from a woman aged 40-49 years in good health and CMV-seropositive. Each CDR3 is given with its conserved first and last residue. Fields, in order: V gene, clone size, D gene, J gene, CDR3 DNA, CDR3 protein. D genes are given only for firm matches. The listing skips clone size in some rows; elsewhere it reads once, few, many or a size class.

v_call: TRBV4-2; clone_size: .; d_call: TRBD2; j_call: TRBJ2-7; cdr3_nt: TGTGCCAGCAGCCAAGGGGTAGCGGGACCCTACGAGCAGTACTTC; cdr3_aa: CASSQGVAGPYEQYF
v_call: TRBV5-7; clone_size: .; d_call: .; j_call: TRBJ2-3; cdr3_nt: TGTGCCAGCAGCTTCCGGGGTTTAGATACGCAGTATTTT; cdr3_aa: CASSFRGLDTQYF
v_call: TRBV7-2; clone_size: .; d_call: .; j_call: TRBJ2-7; cdr3_nt: TGTGCCAGCAGCTCGGCGACAGGTGTCGTCTACGAGCAGTACTTC; cdr3_aa: CASSSATGVVYEQYF
v_call: TRBV5-1; clone_size: .; d_call: TRBD1; j_call: TRBJ2-5; cdr3_nt: TGCGCCAGCAGCTTTGGACAGGGCTTACAAGAGACCCAGTACTTC; cdr3_aa: CASSFGQGLQETQYF
v_call: TRBV10-2; clone_size: few; d_call: TRBD1; j_call: TRBJ2-7; cdr3_nt: TGCGCCAGCATCTCGGACAGGGGGTACGAGCAGTACTTC; cdr3_aa: CASISDRGYEQYF
v_call: TRBV6-5; clone_size: .; d_call: TRBD1; j_call: TRBJ1-1; cdr3_nt: TGTGCCAGCAGCCGCCGACAGGGGGGAGACACTGAAGCTTTCTTT; cdr3_aa: CASSRRQGGDTEAFF
v_call: TRBV7-9; clone_size: .; d_call: TRBD2; j_call: TRBJ2-1; cdr3_nt: TGTGCCAGCAGCCCGAAAACCCCTAGCGGGGGGAATGAGCAGTTCTTC; cdr3_aa: CASSPKTPSGGNEQFF
v_call: TRBV25-1; clone_size: .; d_call: TRBD2; j_call: TRBJ2-1; cdr3_nt: TGTGCCAGCAGTCGGGGAGCGGGAGGCTACAATGAGCAGTTCTTC; cdr3_aa: CASSRGAGGYNEQFF
v_call: TRBV5-1; clone_size: once; d_call: .; j_call: TRBJ1-6; cdr3_nt: TGCGCCAGCTGGGAGGGCGGCTATAATTCACCCCTCCACTTT; cdr3_aa: CASWEGGYNSPLHF
v_call: TRBV5-1; clone_size: .; d_call: TRBD1; j_call: TRBJ2-7; cdr3_nt: TGCGCCAGCAGCGAGGACAGGAGTAAAGCCTACGAGCAGTACTTC; cdr3_aa: CASSEDRSKAYEQYF
v_call: TRBV28; clone_size: .; d_call: TRBD1; j_call: TRBJ1-2; cdr3_nt: TGTGCCAGCAGGGGGACAGGGGAGGCTGGCTACACCTTC; cdr3_aa: CASRGTGEAGYTF
v_call: TRBV27; clone_size: .; d_call: .; j_call: TRBJ2-7; cdr3_nt: TGTGCCAGCAGTGTCGGAGATACCTACGAGCAGTACTTC; cdr3_aa: CASSVGDTYEQYF
v_call: TRBV7-9; clone_size: .; d_call: .; j_call: TRBJ1-4; cdr3_nt: TGTGCCAGCAGCTTAGGTTTCTATAATGAAAAACTGTTTTTT; cdr3_aa: CASSLGFYNEKLFF
v_call: TRBV28; clone_size: .; d_call: .; j_call: TRBJ1-1; cdr3_nt: TGTGCCAGCAGTTCTCCGGGGGACGGTCAGAACACTGAAGCTTTCTTT; cdr3_aa: CASSSPGDGQNTEAFF
v_call: TRBV2; clone_size: .; d_call: .; j_call: TRBJ1-2; cdr3_nt: TGTGCCAGCACCCAAAAGGGTCTGGGGAGGGATGGCTACACCTTC; cdr3_aa: CASTQKGLGRDGYTF
v_call: TRBV5-4; clone_size: .; d_call: TRBD1; j_call: TRBJ1-2; cdr3_nt: TGTGCCAGCACCTTTTGGACAGGGGCGGATGGCTACACCTTC; cdr3_aa: CASTFWTGADGYTF
v_call: TRBV5-1; clone_size: .; d_call: .; j_call: TRBJ2-3; cdr3_nt: TGCGCCAGCAGCTTTAATGAATCGGGGGTAAAAGGTGGAACAGATACGCAGTATTTT; cdr3_aa: CASSFNESGVKGGTDTQYF
v_call: TRBV27; clone_size: few; d_call: .; j_call: TRBJ2-6; cdr3_nt: TGTGCCAGCAGTTTCGACTTTCGAAGGGCCAACGTCCTGACTTTC; cdr3_aa: CASSFDFRRANVLTF
v_call: TRBV5-8; clone_size: once; d_call: .; j_call: TRBJ2-3; cdr3_nt: TGTGCCAGCAGCCTGATACTGCAGGCAGATACGCAGTATTTT; cdr3_aa: CASSLILQADTQYF
v_call: TRBV6-6; clone_size: .; d_call: TRBD1; j_call: TRBJ1-5; cdr3_nt: TGTGCCAGCAGTTACCCCCAGGGGGGCAGCAATCAGCCCCAGCATTTT; cdr3_aa: CASSYPQGGSNQPQHF
v_call: TRBV5-1; clone_size: .; d_call: .; j_call: TRBJ2-1; cdr3_nt: TGCGCCAGCAGCTTGACTCGGTTGGATGAGCAGTTCTTC; cdr3_aa: CASSLTRLDEQFF
v_call: TRBV28; clone_size: .; d_call: .; j_call: TRBJ2-1; cdr3_nt: TGTGCCAGCAGCACCACCGGGATATCCTACAATGAGCAGTTCTTC; cdr3_aa: CASSTTGISYNEQFF
v_call: TRBV19; clone_size: once; d_call: .; j_call: TRBJ1-1; cdr3_nt: TGTGCCAGTACAGAATTGCGGGGGGGGCACGAGGAGGCTTTCTTT; cdr3_aa: CASTELRGGHEEAFF
v_call: TRBV4-3; clone_size: .; d_call: TRBD2; j_call: TRBJ2-3; cdr3_nt: TGCGCCAGCAGTCCCGGACTAGCGGGAGATACGCAGTATTTT; cdr3_aa: CASSPGLAGDTQYF
v_call: TRBV19; clone_size: .; d_call: TRBD2; j_call: TRBJ2-1; cdr3_nt: TGTGCCAGTAGTATGGCTAGCGGGGGAAATGAGCAGTTCTTC; cdr3_aa: CASSMASGGNEQFF
v_call: TRBV28; clone_size: .; d_call: .; j_call: TRBJ2-7; cdr3_nt: TGTGCCAACCCGAGTACCTTATACGAGCAGTACTTC; cdr3_aa: CANPSTLYEQYF
v_call: TRBV18; clone_size: .; d_call: .; j_call: TRBJ1-5; cdr3_nt: TGTGCCAGCTCACCACGAGGGGGTGAACGGAGCAATCAGCCCCAGCATTTT; cdr3_aa: CASSPRGGERSNQPQHF
v_call: TRBV9; clone_size: .; d_call: .; j_call: TRBJ1-2; cdr3_nt: TGTGCCAGCAGCGTAGGCGACGGGGGGGTCTATGGCTACACCTTC; cdr3_aa: CASSVGDGGVYGYTF
v_call: TRBV5-1; clone_size: .; d_call: TRBD2; j_call: TRBJ2-5; cdr3_nt: TGCGCCAGCAGTAGAGGGACTACCTCAAGTCAGACCCAGTACTTC; cdr3_aa: CASSRGTTSSQTQYF
v_call: TRBV7-6; clone_size: .; d_call: TRBD1; j_call: TRBJ1-3; cdr3_nt: TGTGCCAGCAGCTTAGCCGAGGGGACAGGACAACTCCGCTCTGGAAACACCATATATTTT; cdr3_aa: CASSLAEGTGQLRSGNTIYF
v_call: TRBV11-1; clone_size: .; d_call: .; j_call: TRBJ2-2; cdr3_nt: TGTGCCAGCACCTACAGGGATGGCACCGGGGAGCTGTTTTTT; cdr3_aa: CASTYRDGTGELFF
v_call: TRBV25-1; clone_size: .; d_call: .; j_call: TRBJ1-2; cdr3_nt: TGTGCCAGCAGTGAATCGGGGAGGGCTGGGAGTGGCTACACCTTC; cdr3_aa: CASSESGRAGSGYTF
v_call: TRBV28; clone_size: .; d_call: TRBD1; j_call: TRBJ1-2; cdr3_nt: TGTGCCAGCAGTTCCGGACAGGGTGCGTCCTATGGCTACACCTTC; cdr3_aa: CASSSGQGASYGYTF
v_call: TRBV21-1; clone_size: once; d_call: .; j_call: TRBJ1-1; cdr3_nt: TGTGCCAGCAGCCCCAGTCCGGGACAGGCCGCCCTAGGGAACACTGAAGCTTTCTTT; cdr3_aa: CASSPSPGQAALGNTEAFF
v_call: TRBV28; clone_size: .; d_call: TRBD2; j_call: TRBJ2-1; cdr3_nt: TGTGCCAGCAGTTTATCTAGCGGGAGCTACAATGAGCAGTTCTTC; cdr3_aa: CASSLSSGSYNEQFF
v_call: TRBV28; clone_size: .; d_call: .; j_call: TRBJ1-1; cdr3_nt: TGTGCCAGCAGTTTCTCTGGGACAAACACTGAAGCTTTCTTT; cdr3_aa: CASSFSGTNTEAFF
v_call: TRBV11-3; clone_size: once; d_call: TRBD1; j_call: TRBJ2-7; cdr3_nt: TGTGCCAGCAGCACCCGACAGGGGGCCGAGCAGTACTTC; cdr3_aa: CASSTRQGAEQYF
v_call: TRBV6-5; clone_size: .; d_call: TRBD1; j_call: TRBJ1-1; cdr3_nt: TGTGCCAGCAGGCTGGACAGGGTTGTGACTGAAGCTTTCTTT; cdr3_aa: CASRLDRVVTEAFF
v_call: TRBV19; clone_size: .; d_call: TRBD1; j_call: TRBJ2-1; cdr3_nt: TGTGCCAGTAAGACAACAGGGGGGCCCGCGGGTGAGCAGTTCTTC; cdr3_aa: CASKTTGGPAGEQFF